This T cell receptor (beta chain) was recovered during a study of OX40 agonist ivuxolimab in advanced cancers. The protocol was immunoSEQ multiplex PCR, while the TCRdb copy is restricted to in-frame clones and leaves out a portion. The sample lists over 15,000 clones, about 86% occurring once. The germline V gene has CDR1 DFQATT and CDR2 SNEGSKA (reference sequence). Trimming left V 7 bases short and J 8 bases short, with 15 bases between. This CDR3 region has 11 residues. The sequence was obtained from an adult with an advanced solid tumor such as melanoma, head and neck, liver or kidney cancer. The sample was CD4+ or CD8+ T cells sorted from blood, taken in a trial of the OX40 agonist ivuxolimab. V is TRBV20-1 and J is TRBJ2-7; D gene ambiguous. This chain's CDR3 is CSVVSASKQYF. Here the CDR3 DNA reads TGCAGTGTGGTCTCGGCGTCCAAGCAGTACTTC.